The 10 T cell receptor beta chains below were found in one sample sequenced in a study of CD8+CD57+ T cells in acquired aplastic anemia. In patients chosen for sequencing, flow cytometry had shown CD8+CD57+ cell expansion. TCR beta VDJ and CDR3 profiling used genomic DNA as template. TCRdb re-called the reads through MiXCR, storing one row per CDR3 protein. The repertoire consists of 260,000 or so distinct CDR3 sequences, with approximately 45% occurring once and the leading ten covering 7% to 10%. Sequencing used sorted CD4+, CD8+, or CD8+CD57+ T cells (not recorded which) from PBMCs. The receptor source for this set is a human donor with aplastic anemia.

This clonotype was recorded a few times. V is TRBV27 and J is TRBJ1-1; the D is unclear. The CDR3 spans 14 residues. CDR1 and CDR2 from the germline V gene are MNHEY and SMNVEV (reference sequence). V was shortened by 3 bases and J by 1 base, with 9 bases between the two germline ends. CDR3 residues: CASSFSGENTEAFF. CDR3 nucleotides: TGTGCCAGCAGTTTCTCTGGAGAGAACACTGAAGCTTTCTTT.

Notes on this clonotype: This could be a read error, since a much larger clone is one nucleotide away. Here the CDR3 DNA reads TGTGCCAACAGCGAGAAAGGGTCCTACGAGCAGTACTTC. As protein: CANSEKGSYEQYF. V and J are TRBV2 and TRBJ2-7; D is unclear. The CDR3 sequence is 13 residues long. Trimming stripped 10 bases from V and 1 base from J, with 14 bases between. Germline CDR1 reads SNHLY; CDR2 reads FYNNEI.

Only a few counts were recorded for this clonotype. This chain joins TRBV30 and TRBJ1-1; possibly TRBD1 for D (5 bases). The V and J ends lost 0 bases and 1 base respectively, with 15 bases between them. CDR3 size: 16 residues. Germline V gene data show CDR1 as GTSNPN and CDR2 as SVGIG (reference sequence). The CDR3 region is CAWSVRRGQENTEAFF. The CDR3 DNA reads TGTGCCTGGAGTGTAAGGAGGGGTCAAGAGAACACTGAAGCTTTCTTT.

This clonotype was seen at least ten times. The rearrangement uses TRBV27 and TRBJ2-7, with D possibly TRBD2 on 6 matching bases. Per germline, CDR1 MNHEY and CDR2 SMNVEV (reference sequence). This CDR3 is 13 amino acids long. V was clipped by 0 bases and J by 6 bases, with 9 bases between them. This CDR3 is CASSLSGTSEQYF. CDR3 nucleotides: TGTGCCAGCAGTTTATCCGGGACTTCCGAGCAGTACTTC.

The sample holds many counts of this clonotype. CDR3 DNA sequence: TGCAGTGCTAGGTTGACAGGGAGTACCAATGAGCAGTTCTTC. Encoded protein: CSARLTGSTNEQFF. The chain joins TRBV20-1 to TRBJ2-1, with 7 bases fitting TRBD1. The ends lost 3 bases at V and 6 bases at J; junction bases unmatched: 8. CDR1 DFQATT and CDR2 SNEGSKA come from the germline V gene (reference sequence). The CDR3 runs 14 residues.

The chain employs TRBV20-1 and TRBJ2-1, with a possible D match to TRBD1 (6 bases). This CDR3 contains 16 residues. Germline V CDR1 and CDR2: DFQATT, SNEGSKA (reference sequence). V was clipped by 3 bases and J by 7 bases, with 22 bases between them. CDR3 bases: TGCAGTGCTAGTTGGGACACTGGGCGCCTCGGGAATGAGCAGTTCTTC. Its protein is CSASWDTGRLGNEQFF.

A note on this clonotype: Germline and junction disagree at one end, which may indicate a read error. The rearrangement links TRBV15 to TRBJ2-7; D might be TRBD1 (5 bases). The CDR3 has 15 amino acids. Per germline, CDR1 LNHNV and CDR2 YYDKDF (reference sequence). CDR3 loop: CATSRGTGISYKQYF. The CDR3 DNA sequence: TGTGCCACCAGCAGAGGAACAGGCATCTCCTACAAGCAGTACTTC.

With respect to this clonotype: This could be a read error, since a much larger clone is one nucleotide away. This chain connects TRBV7-9 to TRBJ1-4, with 9 bases identical to TRBD1. The CDR3 totals 15 residues. CDR1 SEHNR and CDR2 FQNEAQ come from the germline V gene (reference sequence). The CDR3 spells CASSPRDREIENLFF. The CDR3, as DNA: TGTGCCAGCAGCCCCCGGGACAGGGAAATAGAAAACCTGTTTTTT.

In its sample, this clonotype was seen many times. V gene TRBV7-2 combines with J gene TRBJ2-7; TRBD1 agrees at 9 bases. V lost 5 bases and J lost 7; bases outside the gene matches: 12. The CDR3 spans 15 residues. The V gene's germline CDR1 is SGHTA and CDR2 FQGNSA. The CDR3 sequence: CASSLGGTGLEEQYF. The CDR3, as DNA: TGTGCCAGCAGCCTTGGTGGGACAGGGCTGGAAGAGCAGTACTTC.

V and J are TRBV6-1 and TRBJ1-4; 7 bases agree with TRBD1. This CDR3 contains 18 residues. J lost 8 bases, V lost 3 bases, and 18 bases had no gene match. Germline assignment: CDR1 MNHNS and CDR2 SASEGT. As DNA, the CDR3 is TGTGCCAGCAGTGAGGTTTTAACGGACAGGCCTTTATCCGAAAAACTGTTTTTT. Residues: CASSEVLTDRPLSEKLFF.